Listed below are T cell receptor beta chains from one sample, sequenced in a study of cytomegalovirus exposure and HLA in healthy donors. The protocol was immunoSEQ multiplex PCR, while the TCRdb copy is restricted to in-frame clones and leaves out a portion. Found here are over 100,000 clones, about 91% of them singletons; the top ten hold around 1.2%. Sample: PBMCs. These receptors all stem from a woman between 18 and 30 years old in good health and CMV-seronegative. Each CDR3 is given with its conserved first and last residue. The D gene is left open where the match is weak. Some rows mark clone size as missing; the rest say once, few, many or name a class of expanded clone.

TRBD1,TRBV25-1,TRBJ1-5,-,TGTGCCAGCAGTGACCCGGGACAGGGCGATCAGCCCCAGCATTTT,CASSDPGQGDQPQHF
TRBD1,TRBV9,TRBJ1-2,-,TGTGCCAGCAGCGTCCGGACAGGGGGCAACTATGGCTACACCTTC,CASSVRTGGNYGYTF
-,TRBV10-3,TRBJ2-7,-,TGTGCCATCAGTGACTCCCGGACAGTCTTGATCTACGAGCAGTACTTC,CAISDSRTVLIYEQYF
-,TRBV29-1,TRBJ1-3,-,TGCAGCGTTGACAGCTCTGGAAACACCATATATTTT,CSVDSSGNTIYF
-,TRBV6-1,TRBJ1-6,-,TGTGCCAGCAGTGGTCCGAGCTCCTATAATTCACCCCTCCACTTT,CASSGPSSYNSPLHF
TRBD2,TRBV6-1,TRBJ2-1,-,TGTGCCAGCACAATCAGCGGGGGGGCCCTCAATGAGCAGTTCTTC,CASTISGGALNEQFF
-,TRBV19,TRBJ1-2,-,TGTGCCAGTAGTTCTACTTCAACGAGCGGTGGCTACACCTTC,CASSSTSTSGGYTF
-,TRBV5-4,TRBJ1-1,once,TGTGCCAGCAGCTGGGACATCTGGGGCGCTTTCTTT,CASSWDIWGAFF
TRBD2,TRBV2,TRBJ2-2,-,TGTGCCAGCAGCCAAGCGGGGACCACGTTTAGGACCGGGGAGCTGTTTTTT,CASSQAGTTFRTGELFF
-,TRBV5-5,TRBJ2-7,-,TGTGCCAGCAGCTTGACTGCCGACTCCTACGAGCAGTACTTC,CASSLTADSYEQYF
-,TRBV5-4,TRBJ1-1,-,TGTGCCAGCAGCTTGGGAGGTTTGGCGGGGAACACTGAAGCTTTCTTT,CASSLGGLAGNTEAFF
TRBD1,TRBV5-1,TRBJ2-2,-,TGCGCCAGCAGCTTGGAAGGGACAGGGGTTACCGGGGAGCTGTTTTTT,CASSLEGTGVTGELFF
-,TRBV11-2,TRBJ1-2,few,TGTGCCAGCAGCCCCTTCCGTTACGACCAGACGCGGGGCTACACCTTC,CASSPFRYDQTRGYTF
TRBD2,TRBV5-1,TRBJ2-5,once,TGCGCCAGCAGCTGGACGGCGGGGGGCGTCGGAGAGACCCAGTACTTC,CASSWTAGGVGETQYF
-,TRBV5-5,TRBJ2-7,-,TGTGCCAGCAGCTTGTACACGTCCCCCTACGAGCAGTACTTC,CASSLYTSPYEQYF
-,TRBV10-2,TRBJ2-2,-,TGCGCCAGCAGTGAGCCCTATGGACTGCCGGGCACCGGGGAGCTGTTTTTT,CASSEPYGLPGTGELFF
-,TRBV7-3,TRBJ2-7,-,TGTGCCAGCAGCCCGGGACAAAACTACGAGCAGTACTTC,CASSPGQNYEQYF
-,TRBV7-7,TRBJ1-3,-,TGTGCTAGCAGCAAACAGGGTACTGGAAACACCATATATTTT,CASSKQGTGNTIYF
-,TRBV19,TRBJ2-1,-,TGTGCCAGTAGTATGGGGACTTCCAATGAGCAGTTCTTC,CASSMGTSNEQFF
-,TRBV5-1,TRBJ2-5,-,TGCGCCAGCAGCTCCGGGGGAATAGGAGAGACCCAGTACTTC,CASSSGGIGETQYF
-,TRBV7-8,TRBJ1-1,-,TGTGCCAGCAGCGCGATGAACACTGAAGCTTTCTTT,CASSAMNTEAFF